This T cell receptor beta chain was documented in a study of molecular identifiers for immune sequencing clone quantification. Looking at the study overall: The replicate experiment used RNA from roughly 20,000 or 100,000 naive CD8 cells. This RNA was split into five aliquots, and four of them were sequenced.

Germline CDR1 and CDR2: SNHLY and FYNNEI. Trimming took 7 bases from V and 0 from J, leaving 10 bases between them. The CDR3 length is 13 residues. This clonotype was seen many times. Methods described previously were used for bulk TCR libraries, and listed TCR primers were applied. TCRdb re-derived calls from the PCR reads in MiXCR, one entry per CDR3 protein. The table lists about 36,000 distinct CDR3 sequences, roughly 19% of them singletons, with about 1.2% in the top ten. The chain has TRBV2 and TRBJ2-7; either TRBD1 or TRBD2 may fit D (5 bases each). This receptor was taken from a human donor in good health. Some libraries in this study had Jurkat cell RNA spiked in. The sample consisted of naive CD8+ T cells from blood, with Jurkat cell RNA spiked in. Subset described: FACS-sorted CD8+CD4-CCR7+CD45RA+ naive T cells. In nucleotides, the CDR3 is TGTGCCAGCACGGGGCAGGGCTCCTACGAGCAGTACTTC. Protein product: CASTGQGSYEQYF. Supplemented by reference TRBV2 and TRBJ2-7, the full variable domain reads EPEVTQTPSHQVTQMGQEVILRCVPISNHLYFYWYRQILGQKVEFLVSFYNNEISEKSEIFDDQFSVERPDGSNFTLKIRSTKLEDSAMYFCASTGQGSYEQYFGPGTRLTVT.